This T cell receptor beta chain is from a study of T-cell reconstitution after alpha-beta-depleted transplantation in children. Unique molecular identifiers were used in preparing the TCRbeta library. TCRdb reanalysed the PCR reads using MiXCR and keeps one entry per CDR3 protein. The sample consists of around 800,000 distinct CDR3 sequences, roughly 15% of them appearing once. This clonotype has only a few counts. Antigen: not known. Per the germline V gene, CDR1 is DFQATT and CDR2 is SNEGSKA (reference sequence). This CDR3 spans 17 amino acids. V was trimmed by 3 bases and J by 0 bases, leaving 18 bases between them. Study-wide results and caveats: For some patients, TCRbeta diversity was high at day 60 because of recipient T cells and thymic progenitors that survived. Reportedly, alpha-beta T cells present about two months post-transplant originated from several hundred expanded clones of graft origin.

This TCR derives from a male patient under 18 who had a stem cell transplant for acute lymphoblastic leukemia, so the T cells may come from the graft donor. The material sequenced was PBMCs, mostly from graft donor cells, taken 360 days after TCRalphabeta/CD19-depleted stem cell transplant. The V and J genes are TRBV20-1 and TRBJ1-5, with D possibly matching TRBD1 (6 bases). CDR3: CSARPLRGHPSNQPQHF. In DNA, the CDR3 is TGCAGTGCTAGGCCCCTAAGGGGACATCCTAGCAATCAGCCCCAGCATTTT.